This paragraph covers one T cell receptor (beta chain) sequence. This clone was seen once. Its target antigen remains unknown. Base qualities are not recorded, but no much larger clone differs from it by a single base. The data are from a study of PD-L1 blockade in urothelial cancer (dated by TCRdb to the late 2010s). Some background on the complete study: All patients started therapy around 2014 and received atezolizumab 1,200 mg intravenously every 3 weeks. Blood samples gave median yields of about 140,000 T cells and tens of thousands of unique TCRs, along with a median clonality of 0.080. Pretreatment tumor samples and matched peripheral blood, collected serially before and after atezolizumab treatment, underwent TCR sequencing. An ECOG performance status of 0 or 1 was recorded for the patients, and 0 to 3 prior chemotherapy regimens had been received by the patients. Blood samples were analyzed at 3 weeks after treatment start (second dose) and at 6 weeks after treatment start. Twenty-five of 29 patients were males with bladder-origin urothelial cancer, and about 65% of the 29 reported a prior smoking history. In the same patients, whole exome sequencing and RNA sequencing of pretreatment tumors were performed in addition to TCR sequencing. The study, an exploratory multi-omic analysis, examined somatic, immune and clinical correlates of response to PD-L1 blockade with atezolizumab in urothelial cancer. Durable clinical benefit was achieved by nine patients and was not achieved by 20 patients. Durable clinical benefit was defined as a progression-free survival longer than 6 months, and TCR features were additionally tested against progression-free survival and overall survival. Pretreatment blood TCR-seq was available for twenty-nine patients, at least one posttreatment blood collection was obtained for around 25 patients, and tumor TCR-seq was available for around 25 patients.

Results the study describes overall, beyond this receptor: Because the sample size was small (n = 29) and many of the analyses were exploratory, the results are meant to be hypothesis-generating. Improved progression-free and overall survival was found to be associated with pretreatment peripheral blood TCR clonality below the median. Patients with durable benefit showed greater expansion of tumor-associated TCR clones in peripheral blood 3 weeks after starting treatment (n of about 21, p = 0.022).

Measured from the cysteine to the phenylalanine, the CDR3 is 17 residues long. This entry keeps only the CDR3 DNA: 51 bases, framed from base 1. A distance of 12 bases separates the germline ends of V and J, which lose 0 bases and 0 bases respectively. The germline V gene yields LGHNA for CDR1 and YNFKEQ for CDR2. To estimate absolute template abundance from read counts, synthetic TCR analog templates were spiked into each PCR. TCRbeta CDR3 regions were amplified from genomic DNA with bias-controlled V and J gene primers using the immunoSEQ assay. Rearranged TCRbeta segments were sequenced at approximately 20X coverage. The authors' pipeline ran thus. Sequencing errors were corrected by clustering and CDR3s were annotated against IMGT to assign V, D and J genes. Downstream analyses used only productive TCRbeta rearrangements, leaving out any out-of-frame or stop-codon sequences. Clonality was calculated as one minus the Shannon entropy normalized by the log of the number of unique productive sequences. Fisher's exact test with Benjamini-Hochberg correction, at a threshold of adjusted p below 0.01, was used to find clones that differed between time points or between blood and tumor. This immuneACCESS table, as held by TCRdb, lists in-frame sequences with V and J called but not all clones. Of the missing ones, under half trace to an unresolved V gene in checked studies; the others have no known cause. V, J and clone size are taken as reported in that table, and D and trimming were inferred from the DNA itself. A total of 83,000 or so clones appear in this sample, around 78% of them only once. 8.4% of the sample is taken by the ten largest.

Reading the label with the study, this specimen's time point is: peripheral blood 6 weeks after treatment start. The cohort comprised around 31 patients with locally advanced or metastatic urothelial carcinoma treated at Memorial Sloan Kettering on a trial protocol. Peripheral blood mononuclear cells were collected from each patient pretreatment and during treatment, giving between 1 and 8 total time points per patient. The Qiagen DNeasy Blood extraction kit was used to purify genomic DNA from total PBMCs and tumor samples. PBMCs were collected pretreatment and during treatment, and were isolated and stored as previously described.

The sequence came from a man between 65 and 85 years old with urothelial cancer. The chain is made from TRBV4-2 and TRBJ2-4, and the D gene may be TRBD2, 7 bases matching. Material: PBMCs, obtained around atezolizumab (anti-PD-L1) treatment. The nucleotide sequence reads TGTGCCAGCAGCCAAGATTGGGGGGGCCTAGCCAAAAACATTCAGTACTTC. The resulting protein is CASSQDWGGLAKNIQYF.